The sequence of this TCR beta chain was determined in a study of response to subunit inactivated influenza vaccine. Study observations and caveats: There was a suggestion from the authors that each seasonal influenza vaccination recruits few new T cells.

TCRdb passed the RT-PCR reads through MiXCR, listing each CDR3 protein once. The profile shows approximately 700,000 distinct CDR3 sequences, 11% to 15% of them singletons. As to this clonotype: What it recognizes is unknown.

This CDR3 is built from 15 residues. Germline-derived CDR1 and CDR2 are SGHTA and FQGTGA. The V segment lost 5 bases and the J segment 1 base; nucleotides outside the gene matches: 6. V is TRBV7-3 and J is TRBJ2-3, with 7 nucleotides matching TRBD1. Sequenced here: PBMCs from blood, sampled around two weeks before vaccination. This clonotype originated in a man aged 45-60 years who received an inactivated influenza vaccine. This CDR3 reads CASSLTGLGTDTQYF. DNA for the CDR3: TGTGCCAGCAGCCTGACAGGGTTAGGCACAGATACGCAGTATTTT.